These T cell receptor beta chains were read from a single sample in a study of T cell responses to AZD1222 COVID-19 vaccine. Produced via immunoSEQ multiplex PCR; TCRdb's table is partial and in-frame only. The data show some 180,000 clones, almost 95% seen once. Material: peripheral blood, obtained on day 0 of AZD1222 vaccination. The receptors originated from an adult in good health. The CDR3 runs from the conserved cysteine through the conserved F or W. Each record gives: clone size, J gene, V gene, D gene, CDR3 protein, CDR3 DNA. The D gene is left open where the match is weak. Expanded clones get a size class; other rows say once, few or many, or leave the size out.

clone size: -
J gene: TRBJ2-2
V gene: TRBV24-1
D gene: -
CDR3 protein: CATSDPRVFGELFF
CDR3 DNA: TGTGCCACCAGTGACCCCAGGGTTTTCGGGGAGCTGTTTTTT

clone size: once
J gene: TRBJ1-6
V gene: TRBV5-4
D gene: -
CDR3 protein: CASSLEGTPNSPLHF
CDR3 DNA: TGTGCCAGCAGCTTGGAGGGGACTCCTAATTCACCCCTCCACTTT

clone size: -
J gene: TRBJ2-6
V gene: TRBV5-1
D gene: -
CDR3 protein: CASRVESSGANVLTF
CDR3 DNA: TGCGCCAGCAGAGTAGAGAGCTCTGGGGCCAACGTCCTGACTTTC

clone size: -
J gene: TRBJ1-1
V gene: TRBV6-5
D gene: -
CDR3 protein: CASSYLRGGTEAFF
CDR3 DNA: TGTGCCAGCAGTTACCTCAGGGGAGGTACTGAAGCTTTCTTT

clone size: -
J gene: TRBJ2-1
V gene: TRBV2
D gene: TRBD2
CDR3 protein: CASSEASGLYNEQFF
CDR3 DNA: TGTGCCAGCAGTGAGGCTAGCGGCCTTTACAATGAGCAGTTCTTC

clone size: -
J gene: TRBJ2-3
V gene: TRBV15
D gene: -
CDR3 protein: CATSRGSGGRTDTQYF
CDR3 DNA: TGTGCCACCAGCAGAGGTAGTGGGGGTCGCACAGATACGCAGTATTTT

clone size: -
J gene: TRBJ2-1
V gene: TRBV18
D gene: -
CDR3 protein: CASSRRVNEQFF
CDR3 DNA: TGTGCCAGCTCACGCAGGGTGAATGAGCAGTTCTTC

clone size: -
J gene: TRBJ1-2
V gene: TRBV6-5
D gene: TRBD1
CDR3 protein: CASSLGQLNYGYTF
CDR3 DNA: TGTGCCAGCAGTTTGGGACAGTTAAACTATGGCTACACCTTC

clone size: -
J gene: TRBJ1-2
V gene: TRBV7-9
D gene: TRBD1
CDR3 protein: CASSSEDRGDGYTF
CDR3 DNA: TGTGCCAGCAGTTCCGAAGACAGGGGTGACGGCTACACCTTC

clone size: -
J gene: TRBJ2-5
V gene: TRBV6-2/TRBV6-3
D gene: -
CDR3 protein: CASSYGGGTQYF
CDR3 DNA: TGTGCCAGCAGTTACGGTGGGGGAACCCAGTACTTC

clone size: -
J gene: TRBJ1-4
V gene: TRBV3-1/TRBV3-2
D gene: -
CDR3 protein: CASSPRTFLNEKLFF
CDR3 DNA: TGTGCCAGCAGTCCTCGTACCTTCCTTAATGAAAAACTGTTTTTT

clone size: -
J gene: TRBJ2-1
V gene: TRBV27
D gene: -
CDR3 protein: CASTPGTHNEQFF
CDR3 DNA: TGTGCCAGCACCCCGGGGACCCACAATGAGCAGTTCTTC

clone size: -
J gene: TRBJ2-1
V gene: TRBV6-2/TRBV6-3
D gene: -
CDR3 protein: CASSYSPGNEQFF
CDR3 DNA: TGTGCCAGCAGTTACTCCCCCGGCAATGAGCAGTTCTTC

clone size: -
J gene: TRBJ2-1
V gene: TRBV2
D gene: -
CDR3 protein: CASSESTGGSYNEQFF
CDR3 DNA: TGTGCCAGCAGTGAGAGTACGGGGGGCTCTTACAATGAGCAGTTCTTC

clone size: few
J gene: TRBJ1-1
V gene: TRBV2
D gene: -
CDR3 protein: CASSVERLNTEAFF
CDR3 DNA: TGTGCCAGCAGTGTCGAGCGGTTGAACACTGAAGCTTTCTTT

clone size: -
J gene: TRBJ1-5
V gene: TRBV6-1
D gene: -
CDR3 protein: CASSELRNNQPQHF
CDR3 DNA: TGTGCCAGCAGTGAATTACGGAACAATCAGCCCCAGCATTTT

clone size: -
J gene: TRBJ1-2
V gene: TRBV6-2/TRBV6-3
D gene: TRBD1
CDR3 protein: CASSLTGSGIYGYTF
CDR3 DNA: TGTGCCAGCAGTCTGACAGGGTCTGGAATTTATGGCTACACCTTC

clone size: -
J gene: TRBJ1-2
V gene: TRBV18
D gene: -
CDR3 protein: CASSQQGDYGYTF
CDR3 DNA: TGTGCCAGCTCACAACAGGGAGATTATGGCTACACCTTC

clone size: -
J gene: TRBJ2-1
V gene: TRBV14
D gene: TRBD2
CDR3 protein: CASSQGTSGRWEQFF
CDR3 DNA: TGTGCCAGCAGCCAAGGGACTAGCGGGAGGTGGGAGCAGTTCTTC

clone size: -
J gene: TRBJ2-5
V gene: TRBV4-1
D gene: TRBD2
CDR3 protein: CASSQEASGSYGETQYF
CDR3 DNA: TGCGCCAGCAGCCAAGAAGCCAGCGGGAGTTATGGGGAGACCCAGTACTTC

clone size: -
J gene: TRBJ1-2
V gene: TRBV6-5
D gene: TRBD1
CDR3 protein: CASRYTRTGQNGYTF
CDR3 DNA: TGTGCCAGCAGATACACCCGGACAGGGCAGAATGGCTACACCTTC

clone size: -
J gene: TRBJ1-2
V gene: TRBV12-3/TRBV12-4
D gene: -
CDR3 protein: CASSFGSSGYTF
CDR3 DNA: TGTGCCAGCAGTTTTGGGTCGTCGGGCTACACCTTC

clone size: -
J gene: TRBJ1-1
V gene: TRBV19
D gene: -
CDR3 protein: CASSAQGIVGPEAFF
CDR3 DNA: TGTGCCAGTAGTGCACAGGGTATAGTCGGGCCTGAAGCTTTCTTT

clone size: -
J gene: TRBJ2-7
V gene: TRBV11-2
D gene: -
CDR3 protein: CASSLDSTYEQYF
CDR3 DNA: TGTGCCAGCAGCTTGGACTCCACATACGAGCAGTACTTC

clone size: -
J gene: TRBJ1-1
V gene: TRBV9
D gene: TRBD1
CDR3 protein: CASSVVWDRGSGNTEAFF
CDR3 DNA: TGTGCCAGCAGCGTAGTGTGGGACAGAGGATCGGGGAACACTGAAGCTTTCTTT

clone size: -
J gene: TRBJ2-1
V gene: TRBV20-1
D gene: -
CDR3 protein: CSASTSYGYTISSSYNEQFF
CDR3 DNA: TGCAGTGCTAGTACCTCGTACGGGTACACAATTTCTAGCTCCTACAATGAGCAGTTCTTC

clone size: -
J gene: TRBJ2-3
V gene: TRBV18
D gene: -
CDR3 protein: CASSPDRAQYF
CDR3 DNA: TGTGCCAGCTCACCGGACCGAGCGCAGTATTTT

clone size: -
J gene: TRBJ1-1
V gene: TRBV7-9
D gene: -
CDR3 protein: CASRGQGNTEAFF
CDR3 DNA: TGTGCCAGCAGGGGGCAGGGGAACACTGAAGCTTTCTTT

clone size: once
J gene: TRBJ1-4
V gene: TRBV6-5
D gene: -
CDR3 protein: CASSYDSQGNEKLFF
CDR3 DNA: TGTGCCAGCAGTTACGACTCGCAGGGAAATGAAAAACTGTTTTTT

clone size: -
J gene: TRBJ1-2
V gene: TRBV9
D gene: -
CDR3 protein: CASSDTGHYGYTF
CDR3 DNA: TGTGCCAGCAGCGACACTGGCCACTATGGCTACACCTTC

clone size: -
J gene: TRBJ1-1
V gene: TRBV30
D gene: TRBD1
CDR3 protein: CAGDRAGTEAFF
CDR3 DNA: TGTGCCGGGGACAGGGCGGGGACTGAAGCTTTCTTT

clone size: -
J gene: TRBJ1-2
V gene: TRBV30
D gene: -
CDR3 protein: CAWSGTGHTGYTF
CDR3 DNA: TGTGCCTGGAGTGGAACAGGGCATACTGGCTACACCTTC

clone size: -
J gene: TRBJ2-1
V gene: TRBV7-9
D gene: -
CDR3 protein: CASSLAMNNEQFF
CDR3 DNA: TGTGCCAGCAGCTTAGCGATGAACAATGAGCAGTTCTTC